What follows describes a single TCR beta chain. Its antigen remains undetermined. The sample holds no much larger clone one base away, and base qualities are not on file. The library was generated by the immunoSEQ multiplex PCR assay. The published analysis was carried out like this. Repertoires were summarized by richness and clonality, and significantly expanded and contracted clones were identified between pre- and post-therapy samples. What TCRdb holds here is the immuneACCESS table cut down to in-frame rearrangements. Part of the clones is not present; checked against another copy, under half of the missing clones reflect an unresolved V gene, and the others are unexplained. V and J calls and clone size follow that table, whereas D and trimming were derived from the DNA. Present in this sample are about 29,000 clones, 60% to 85% of which were seen just once. The ten top clones hold roughly 18% of the sample.

This sample is part of a study of neoadjuvant nivolumab and ipilimumab in lung cancer (dated by TCRdb to about 2020). In the study overall: Nivolumab was given at 3 mg/kg intravenously on days 1, 15 and 29, and the combination arm added ipilimumab 1 mg/kg on day 1 only. Seven patients had matched pretherapy and resected tumor pairs analyzed, with four treated with nivolumab and three with nivolumab plus ipilimumab. In the trial, under 45 patients with operable NSCLC were treated, of whom approximately 23 were randomized to nivolumab monotherapy and about 21 to nivolumab plus ipilimumab. The study compared TCR repertoires in pretherapy (baseline) peripheral blood with TCR repertoires in tumors resected at surgery following neoadjuvant immune checkpoint blockade. For each study arm, the primary endpoint of the trial was the rate of major pathologic response (MPR) in the intention-to-treat population. On the study overall, not on this receptor specifically: Tumor T-cell richness and clonality rose from pretherapy to surgery in three of three dual-therapy tumors but in only two of four nivolumab-treated tumors. A positive correlation was observed between pretherapy blood TCR richness and richness in tumors resected after neoadjuvant therapy (Spearman R ~ 0.85). TCR richness and clonality were greater in resected tumors than in tumor-adjacent uninvolved lung, and increases were seen in more dual-therapy-treated tumors. A small number of samples underwent TCR sequencing. No significant correlation was found between TCR clonality and pathologic tumor regression, and only one major-pathologic-response sample was available for the clonality analysis.

Looking up the germline V gene yields CDR1 SGHRS and CDR2 YFSETQ. From the cysteine through the phenylalanine, the CDR3 covers 15 amino acids. Just the 45-base CDR3 DNA is kept, in frame starting at base 1. V lost 4 bases and J lost 0 bases; the stretch between them is 8 bases long. Read against the paper, the sample's time point label means: at surgical resection after neoadjuvant nivolumab +/- ipilimumab. The samples were taken from NEOSTAR, a phase 2 randomized trial in operable NSCLC that tested neoadjuvant nivolumab or nivolumab plus ipilimumab, followed by surgery. The chain couples TRBV5-1 to TRBJ2-6; no confident D gene assignment can be made. The source of this sequence is an adult with non-small cell lung cancer. Sequenced here: tumor tissue, sampled after neoadjuvant nivolumab, alone or with ipilimumab, at or shortly before surgery. CDR3 region: CASSLPYSGANVLTF. The nucleotide sequence is given as TGCGCCAGCAGCCTACCGTACTCTGGGGCCAACGTCCTGACTTTC.